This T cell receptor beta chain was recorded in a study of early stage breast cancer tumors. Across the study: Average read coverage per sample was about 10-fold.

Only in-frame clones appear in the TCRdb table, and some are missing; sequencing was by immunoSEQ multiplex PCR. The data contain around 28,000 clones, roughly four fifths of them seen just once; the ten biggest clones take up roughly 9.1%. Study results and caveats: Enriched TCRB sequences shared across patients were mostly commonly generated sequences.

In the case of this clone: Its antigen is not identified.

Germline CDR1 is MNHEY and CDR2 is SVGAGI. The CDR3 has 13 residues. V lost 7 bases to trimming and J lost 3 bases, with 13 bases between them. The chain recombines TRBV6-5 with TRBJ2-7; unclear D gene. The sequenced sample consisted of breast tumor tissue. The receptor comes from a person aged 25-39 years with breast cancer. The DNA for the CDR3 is TGTGCCAGCACCGACCAAGGCCTCTACGAGCAGTACTTC. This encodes CASTDQGLYEQYF.